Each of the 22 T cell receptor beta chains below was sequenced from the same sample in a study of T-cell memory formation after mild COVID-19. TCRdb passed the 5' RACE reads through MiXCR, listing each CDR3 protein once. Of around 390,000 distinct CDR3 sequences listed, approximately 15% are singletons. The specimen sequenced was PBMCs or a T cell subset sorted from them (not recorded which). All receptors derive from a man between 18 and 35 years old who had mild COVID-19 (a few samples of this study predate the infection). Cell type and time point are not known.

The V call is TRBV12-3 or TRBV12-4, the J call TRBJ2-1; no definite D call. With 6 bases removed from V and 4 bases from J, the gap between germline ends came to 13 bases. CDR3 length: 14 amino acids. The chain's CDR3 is CASSRAQSYNEQFF. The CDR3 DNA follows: TGTGCCAGCAGCCGAGCCCAAAGTTACAATGAGCAGTTCTTC.

The CDR3 here is CASSLHPSGANVLTF. CDR3 nucleotide sequence: TGTGCCAGCAGCCTACACCCTTCTGGGGCCAACGTCCTGACTTTC. The chain joins TRBV7-2 to TRBJ2-6; D ambiguous. CDR1 is SGHTA, CDR2 FQGNSA, per germline. V was pared by 5 bases and J by 1 base, with 9 bases between. The CDR3 is made up of 15 amino acids.

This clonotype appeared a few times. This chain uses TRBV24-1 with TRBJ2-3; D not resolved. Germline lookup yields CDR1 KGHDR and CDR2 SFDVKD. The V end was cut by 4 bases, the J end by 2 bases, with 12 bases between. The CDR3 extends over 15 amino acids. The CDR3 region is CATSDSGSYTDTQYF. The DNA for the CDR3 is TGTGCCACCAGTGACTCCGGGTCTTACACAGATACGCAGTATTTT.

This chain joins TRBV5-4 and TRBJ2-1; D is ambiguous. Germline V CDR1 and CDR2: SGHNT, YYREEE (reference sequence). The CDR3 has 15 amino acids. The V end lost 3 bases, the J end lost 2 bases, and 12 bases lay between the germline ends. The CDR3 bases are TGTGCCAGCAGCTCCGGATCAGGCACCTACAATGAGCAGTTCTTC. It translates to CASSSGSGTYNEQFF. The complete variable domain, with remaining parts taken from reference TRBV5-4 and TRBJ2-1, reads ETGVTQSPTHLIKTRGQQVTLRCSSQSGHNTVSWYQQALGQGPQFIFQYYREEENGRGNFPPRFSGLQFPNYSSELNVNALELDDSALYLCASSSGSGTYNEQFFGPGTRLTVL.

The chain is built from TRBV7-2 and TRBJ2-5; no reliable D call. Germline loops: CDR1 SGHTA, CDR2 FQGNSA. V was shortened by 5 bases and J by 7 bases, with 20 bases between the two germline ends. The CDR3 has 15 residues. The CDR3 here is CASSPRQVRSGTQYF. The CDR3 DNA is TGTGCCAGCAGCCCCCGGCAGGTCCGATCTGGGACCCAGTACTTC. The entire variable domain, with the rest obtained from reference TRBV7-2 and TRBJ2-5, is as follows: GAGVSQSPSNKVTEKGKDVELRCDPISGHTALYWYRQSLGQGLEFLIYFQGNSAPDKSGLPSDRFSAERTGGSVSTLTIQRTQQEDSAVYLCASSPRQVRSGTQYFGPGTRLLVL.

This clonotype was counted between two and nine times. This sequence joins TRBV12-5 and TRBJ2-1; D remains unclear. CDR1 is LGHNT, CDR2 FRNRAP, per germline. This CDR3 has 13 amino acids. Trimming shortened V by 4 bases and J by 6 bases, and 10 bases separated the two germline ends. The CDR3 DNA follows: TGTGCTAGTGGTTCCCTGGTGGGCAATGAGCAGTTCTTC. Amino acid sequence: CASGSLVGNEQFF. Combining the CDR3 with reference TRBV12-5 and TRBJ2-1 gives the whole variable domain DARVTQTPRHKVTEMGQEVTMRCQPILGHNTVFWYRQTMMQGLELLAYFRNRAPLDDSGMPKDRFSAEMPDATLATLKIQPSEPRDSAVYFCASGSLVGNEQFFGPGTRLTVL.

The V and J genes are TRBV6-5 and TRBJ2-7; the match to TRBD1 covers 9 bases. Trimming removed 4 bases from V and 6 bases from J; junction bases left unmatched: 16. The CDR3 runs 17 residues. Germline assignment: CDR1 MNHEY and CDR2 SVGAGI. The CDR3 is CASSSNHPGQGGGEQYV. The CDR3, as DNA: TGTGCCAGCAGTTCCAACCACCCGGGACAGGGAGGTGGCGAGCAGTACGTC.

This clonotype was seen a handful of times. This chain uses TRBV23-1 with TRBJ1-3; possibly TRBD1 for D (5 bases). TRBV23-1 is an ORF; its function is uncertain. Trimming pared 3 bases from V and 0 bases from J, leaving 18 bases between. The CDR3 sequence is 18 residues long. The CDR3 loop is CASSQARLLDSSGNTIYF. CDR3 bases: TGCGCCAGCAGTCAGGCCCGGCTTTTAGACAGCTCTGGAAACACCATATATTTT.

Here the CDR3 reads CASSALTGDTNYGYTF. CDR3 nucleotides: TGTGCCAGCAGCGCATTAACAGGGGATACCAACTATGGCTACACCTTC. V is TRBV7-2 and J is TRBJ1-2, with 7 bases that match TRBD1. The CDR3 loop spans 16 amino acids. V lost 5 bases and J lost 2; bases outside the gene matches: 11. The germline V gene encodes CDR1 SGHTA and CDR2 FQGNSA.

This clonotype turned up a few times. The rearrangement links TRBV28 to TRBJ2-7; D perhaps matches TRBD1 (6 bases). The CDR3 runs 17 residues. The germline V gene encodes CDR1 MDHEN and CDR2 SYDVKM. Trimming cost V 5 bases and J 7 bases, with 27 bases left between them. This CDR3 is CASSPRRQATSQGEQYV. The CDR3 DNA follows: TGTGCCAGCAGTCCAAGACGACAGGCCACCTCACAAGGGGAGCAGTACGTC.

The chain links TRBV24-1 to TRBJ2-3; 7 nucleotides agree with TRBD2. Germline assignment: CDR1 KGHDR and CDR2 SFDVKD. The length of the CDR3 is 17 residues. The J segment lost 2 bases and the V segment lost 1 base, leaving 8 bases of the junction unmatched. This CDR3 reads CATSDFTLAATTDTQYF. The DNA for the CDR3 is TGTGCCACCAGTGATTTTACGCTAGCGGCGACCACAGATACGCAGTATTTT.

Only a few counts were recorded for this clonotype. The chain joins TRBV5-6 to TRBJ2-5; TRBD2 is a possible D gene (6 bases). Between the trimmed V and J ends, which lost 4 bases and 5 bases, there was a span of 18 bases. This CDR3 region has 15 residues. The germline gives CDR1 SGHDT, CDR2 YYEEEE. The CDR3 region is CASSGRSIGEETQYF. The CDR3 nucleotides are TGTGCCAGCAGCGGGAGGTCCATAGGGGAGGAGACCCAGTACTTC. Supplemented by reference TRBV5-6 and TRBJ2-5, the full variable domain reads DAGVTQSPTHLIKTRGQQVTLRCSPKSGHDTVSWYQQALGQGPQFIFQYYEEEERQRGNFPDRFSGHQFPNYSSELNVNALLLGDSALYLCASSGRSIGEETQYFGPGTRLLVL.

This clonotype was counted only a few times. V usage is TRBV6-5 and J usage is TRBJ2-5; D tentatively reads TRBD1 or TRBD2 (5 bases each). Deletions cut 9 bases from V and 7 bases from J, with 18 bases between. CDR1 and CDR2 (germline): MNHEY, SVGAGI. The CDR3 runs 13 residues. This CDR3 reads CASQDSSRGTQYF. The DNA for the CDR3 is TGTGCCAGTCAAGACAGCTCCCGGGGGACCCAGTACTTC.

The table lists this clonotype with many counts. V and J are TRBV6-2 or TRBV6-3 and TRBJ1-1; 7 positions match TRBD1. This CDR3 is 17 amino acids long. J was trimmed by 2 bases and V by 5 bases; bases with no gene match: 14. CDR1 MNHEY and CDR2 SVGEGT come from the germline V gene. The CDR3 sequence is CASSIRPQGSINTEAFF. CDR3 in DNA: TGTGCCAGCAGTATCCGACCACAGGGGTCTATTAACACTGAAGCTTTCTTT.

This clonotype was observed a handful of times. The CDR3 loop is CASSFVWTGGRNEQFF. In nucleotides, the CDR3 is TGTGCCAGCAGCTTCGTTTGGACAGGGGGCAGGAATGAGCAGTTCTTC. The rearrangement joins TRBV7-9 to TRBJ2-1; TRBD1 matches at 11 bases. Unmatched junction bases numbered 8, after V lost 3 bases and J lost 7 bases. The length of the CDR3 is 16 residues. The germline V gene encodes CDR1 SEHNR and CDR2 FQNEAQ (reference sequence).

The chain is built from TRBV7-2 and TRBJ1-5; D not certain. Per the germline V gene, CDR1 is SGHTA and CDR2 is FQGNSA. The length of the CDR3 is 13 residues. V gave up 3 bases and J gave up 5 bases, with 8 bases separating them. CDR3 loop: CASSFYSDQPQHF. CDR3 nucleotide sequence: TGTGCCAGCAGCTTCTATTCCGATCAGCCCCAGCATTTT.

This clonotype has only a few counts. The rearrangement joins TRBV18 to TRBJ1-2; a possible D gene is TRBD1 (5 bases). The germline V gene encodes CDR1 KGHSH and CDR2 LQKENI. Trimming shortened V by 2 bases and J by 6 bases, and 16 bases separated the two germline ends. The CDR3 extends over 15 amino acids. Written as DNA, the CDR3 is TGTGCCAGCTCACCAAGCGAGGGGATTTTCGATGGCTACACCTTC. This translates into CASSPSEGIFDGYTF.

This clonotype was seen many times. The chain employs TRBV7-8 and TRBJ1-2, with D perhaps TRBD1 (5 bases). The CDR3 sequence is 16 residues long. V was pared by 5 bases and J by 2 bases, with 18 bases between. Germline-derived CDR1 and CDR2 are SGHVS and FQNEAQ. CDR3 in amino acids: CASSRGGGLRNYGYTF. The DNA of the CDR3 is TGTGCCAGCAGCCGCGGGGGGGGACTTCGAAACTATGGCTACACCTTC.

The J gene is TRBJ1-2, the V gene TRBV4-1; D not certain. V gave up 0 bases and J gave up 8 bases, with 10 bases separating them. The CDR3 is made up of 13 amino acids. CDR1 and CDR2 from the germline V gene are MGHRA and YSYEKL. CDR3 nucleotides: TGCGCCAGCAGCCAAGATCTTGGGTACGGCTACACCTTC. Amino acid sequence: CASSQDLGYGYTF.

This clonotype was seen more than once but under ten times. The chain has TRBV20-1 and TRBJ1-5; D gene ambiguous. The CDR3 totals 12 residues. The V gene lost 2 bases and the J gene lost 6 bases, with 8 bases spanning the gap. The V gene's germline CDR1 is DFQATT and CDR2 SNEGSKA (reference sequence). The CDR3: CSARPGGQPQHF. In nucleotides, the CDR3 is TGCAGTGCTAGACCGGGAGGTCAGCCCCAGCATTTT.

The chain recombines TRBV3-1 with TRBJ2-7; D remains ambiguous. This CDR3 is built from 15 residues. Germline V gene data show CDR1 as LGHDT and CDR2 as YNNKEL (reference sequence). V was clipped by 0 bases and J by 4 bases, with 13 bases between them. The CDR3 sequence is CASSQEARRRYEQYF. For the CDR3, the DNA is TGTGCCAGCAGCCAAGAGGCCAGACGCCGTTACGAGCAGTACTTC.

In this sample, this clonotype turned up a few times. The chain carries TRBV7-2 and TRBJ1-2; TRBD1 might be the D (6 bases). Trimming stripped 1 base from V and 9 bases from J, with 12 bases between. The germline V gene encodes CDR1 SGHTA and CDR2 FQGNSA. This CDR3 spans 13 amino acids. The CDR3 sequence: CASSLGTGRSYTF. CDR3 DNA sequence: TGTGCCAGCAGCTTAGGTACAGGGAGGAGCTACACCTTC.